This T cell receptor (beta chain) appears in the sequencing data of a study of blood T cell repertoires in COVID-19. Measured with immunoSEQ multiplex PCR; TCRdb has only the in-frame clones, and not every one. The sample records approximately 280,000 clones, 75% to 90% being singletons. This clone has only a few counts. The V end was cut by 0 bases, the J end by 5 bases, with 12 bases between. Germline assignment: CDR1 SGDLS and CDR2 YYNGEE. There are 14 residues in the CDR3. The V and J genes are TRBV9 and TRBJ2-7, with D hard to call. What was sequenced was peripheral blood. The origin of this receptor is a woman in her twenties or thirties who had recovered from COVID-19. The CDR3 loop is CASSVASANDEQYF. The CDR3 DNA follows: TGTGCCAGCAGCGTAGCTAGTGCAAACGACGAGCAGTACTTC.